This entry lists 27 T cell receptor beta chains sequenced from one sample in a study of CD8 T cells in Susac syndrome. The RNA input was roughly 0.5 to 1 ug, and it was reverse transcribed with random hexamers. TCRdb reprocessed the immunoSEQ multiplex PCR reads with MiXCR, giving one entry per CDR3 protein. The profile shows about 190,000 distinct CDR3 sequences, approximately 94% of them singletons. Sequencing input: CD4+ T cells from PBMCs. The receptors were gathered from a human donor with Susac syndrome.

The chain carries TRBV7-3 and TRBJ1-6, with no clear D. This CDR3 comprises 13 residues. Germline V gene sequence: CDR1 SGHTA, CDR2 FQGTGA. V was shortened by 3 bases and J by 10 bases, with 10 bases between the two germline ends. CDR3 in amino acids: CASSLTSQSPLHF. The DNA for the CDR3 is TGTGCCAGCAGCTTGACATCGCAGTCACCCCTCCACTTT.

The chain couples TRBV9 to TRBJ1-1; no clear D gene. CDR1 and CDR2 (germline): SGDLS, YYNGEE. The CDR3 length is 11 residues. Trimming took off 3 bases at V and 7 bases at J, with 7 bases between the two ends. The CDR3 loop is CASSGGGEAFF. CDR3 coding DNA: TGTGCCAGCAGCGGCGGCGGTGAAGCTTTCTTT.

The chain couples TRBV6-5 to TRBJ2-3; D is unclear. The CDR3 contains 12 residues. V shed 5 bases and J shed 4 bases, with 7 bases lying between them. The V gene's germline CDR1 is MNHEY and CDR2 SVGAGI. The CDR3 here is CASSAFPDTQYF. The CDR3 DNA sequence: TGTGCCAGCAGTGCTTTCCCAGATACGCAGTATTTT.

The chain recombines TRBV20-1 with TRBJ2-5; 8 bases map to TRBD2. V was clipped by 2 bases and J by 5 bases; unmatched bases: 16. This CDR3 spans 17 amino acids. Germline V gene sequence: CDR1 DFQATT, CDR2 SNEGSKA (reference sequence). CDR3 loop: CSARPLGGGLPGETQYF. The CDR3 DNA sequence: TGCAGTGCTAGACCTCTGGGCGGGGGGCTTCCCGGGGAGACCCAGTACTTC.

The chain has TRBV11-1 and TRBJ1-6, with a possible D match to TRBD1 (5 bases). The CDR3 consists of 16 residues. Trimming removed 5 bases at V and 9 bases at J, with 20 bases between. From germline, CDR1 is SGHAT and CDR2 FQDESV (reference sequence). The CDR3 is CASSLSGGRGISPLHF. DNA of the CDR3: TGTGCCAGCAGCCTAAGCGGGGGACGGGGGATTTCACCCCTCCACTTT. Supplemented by reference TRBV11-1 and TRBJ1-6, the full variable domain reads EAEVAQSPRYKITEKSQAVAFWCDPISGHATLYWYRQILGQGPELLVQFQDESVVDDSQLPKDRFSAERLKGVDSTLKIQPAELGDSAMYLCASSLSGGRGISPLHFGNGTRLTVT.

This chain connects TRBV25-1 to TRBJ1-1; TRBD1 matches at 8 bases. The CDR3 is 15 amino acids. Germline V gene data show CDR1 as MGHDK and CDR2 as SYGVNS. The J segment lost 1 base and the V segment lost 4 bases, leaving 5 bases of the junction unmatched. The CDR3 protein is CASSGAGTGNTEAFF. CDR3 nucleotide sequence: TGTGCCAGCAGTGGAGCCGGGACAGGGAACACTGAAGCTTTCTTT.

In DNA, the CDR3 is TGTGCCAGCAGCCCCGGGGACAATCCATACAATGAGCAGTTCTTC. The encoded protein is CASSPGDNPYNEQFF. The chain uses TRBV9 and TRBJ2-1, with D possibly TRBD1 on 6 matching bases. Germline V gene sequence: CDR1 SGDLS, CDR2 YYNGEE. Trimming removed 4 bases at V and 4 bases at J, with 15 bases between. This CDR3 is 15 amino acids long. The variable domain in full, completed from reference TRBV9 and TRBJ2-1, reads DSGVTQTPKHLITATGQRVTLRCSPRSGDLSVYWYQQSLDQGLQFLIQYYNGEERAKGNILERFSAQQFPDLHSELNLSSLELGDSALYFCASSPGDNPYNEQFFGPGTRLTVL.

The chain carries TRBV3-1 and TRBJ2-3; maybe TRBD2 (6 bases). V lost 2 bases, J lost 6 bases, and 9 bases lay in between. Germline CDR1 and CDR2: LGHDT and YNNKEL (reference sequence). The CDR3 is made up of 13 amino acids. The CDR3 loop is CASSQTGGDTQYF. The CDR3 coding sequence is TGTGCCAGCAGCCAAACCGGAGGGGATACGCAGTATTTT.

The rearrangement links TRBV7-9 to TRBJ2-5; D remains unclear. This CDR3 has 16 amino acids. Germline V CDR1 and CDR2: SEHNR, FQNEAQ (reference sequence). V was clipped by 5 bases and J by 4 bases, with 20 bases between them. In DNA form, the CDR3 reads TGTGCCAGCAGCCTCCAATCCGGGTTTACCAGAGAGACCCAGTACTTC. Its protein is CASSLQSGFTRETQYF.

This clonotype has just one count. The rearrangement links TRBV5-1 to TRBJ2-7; D might be TRBD1 (6 bases). CDR1 is SGHRS, CDR2 YFSETQ, per germline. Trimming stripped 0 bases from V and 2 bases from J, with 15 bases between. CDR3 size: 16 residues. CDR3 protein: CASSLDLVNRAYEQYF. The CDR3 DNA reads as TGCGCCAGCAGCTTGGACCTGGTTAACAGGGCCTACGAGCAGTACTTC.

The chain recombines TRBV20-1 with TRBJ2-7; 7 bases map to TRBD1. The CDR3 has 15 amino acids. Germline CDR1 DFQATT, CDR2 SNEGSKA (reference sequence). V gave up 0 bases and J gave up 5 bases; unmatched junction bases: 10. DNA for the CDR3: TGCAGTGCTAGAGATCTCGTTAAGGGGGCAAACGAGCAGTACTTC. It specifies CSARDLVKGANEQYF.

This clonotype was counted once. The V and J genes are TRBV3-1 and TRBJ2-3, with D possibly matching TRBD1 (5 bases). The V gene lost 4 bases and the J gene lost 5 bases, with 13 bases spanning the gap. Germline V gene sequence: CDR1 LGHDT, CDR2 YNNKEL (reference sequence). This CDR3 spans 14 amino acids. CDR3 region: CASSPTVSQDTQYF. The CDR3 nucleotides read TGTGCCAGCAGCCCGACAGTATCCCAAGATACGCAGTATTTT.

J is TRBJ2-3 and V is TRBV7-3, with 11 nucleotides matching TRBD2. Germline assignment: CDR1 SGHTA and CDR2 FQGTGA. V was pared by 5 bases and J by 2 bases, with 3 bases of the junction left unmatched. CDR3 length: 15 amino acids. CDR3 coding DNA: TGTGCCAGCAGCCCGACTAGCGGGGTCACAGATACGCAGTATTTT. Residues: CASSPTSGVTDTQYF.

The chain links TRBV29-1 to TRBJ2-7; D is ambiguous. The length of the CDR3 is 14 residues. Trimming cost V 5 bases and J 2 bases, with 16 bases left between them. Germline CDR1 and CDR2: SQVTM and ANQGSEA. This chain's CDR3 is CSVSIPPGTYEQYF. As DNA, the CDR3 is TGCAGCGTTTCCATCCCTCCCGGAACCTACGAGCAGTACTTC.

This clonotype appeared once. J is TRBJ1-5 and V is TRBV7-8; TRBD1 aligns across 8 bases. The CDR3 has 15 residues. V shed 2 bases, J shed 5 bases, and the junction held 5 bases outside the gene matches. CDR1 is SGHVS and CDR2 is FQNEAQ in the germline V gene. CDR3: CASSLRRDRYQPQHF. CDR3 in DNA: TGTGCCAGCAGCTTACGCCGGGACAGGTATCAGCCCCAGCATTTT.

CDR3 nucleotides: TGTGCCAGCAGCTTGCAACAGGGGGTCTCTGGCTACACCTTC. This sequence encodes CASSLQQGVSGYTF. The gene calls are TRBV9 and TRBJ1-2; TRBD1 matches at 8 bases. The CDR3 is 14 residues long. J lost 7 bases, V lost 4 bases, and 9 bases had no gene match. Per germline, CDR1 SGDLS and CDR2 YYNGEE.

This chain joins TRBV25-1 and TRBJ1-1, with no clear D. Germline-derived CDR1 and CDR2 are MGHDK and SYGVNS. The V end lost 10 bases, the J end lost 5 bases, and 20 bases lay between the germline ends. This CDR3 has 14 residues. CDR3 sequence: CATGSREGDTEAFF. In DNA, the CDR3 is TGTGCCACCGGATCGCGTGAAGGAGATACTGAAGCTTTCTTT.

The rearrangement uses TRBV10-3 and TRBJ2-6; 12 bases fit TRBD1. Germline values: CDR1 ENHRY, CDR2 SYGVKD. This CDR3 spans 16 amino acids. J lost 1 base, V lost 8 bases, and 3 bases had no gene match. The CDR3 sequence: CAIGTGGQSGANVLTF. CDR3 bases: TGTGCCATCGGGACAGGGGGCCAGTCTGGGGCCAACGTCCTGACTTTC.

The rearrangement links TRBV30 to TRBJ1-1; no definite D call. Germline CDR1 and CDR2: GTSNPN and SVGIG (reference sequence). CDR3 length: 11 residues. V lost 2 bases and J lost 8, with 9 bases in between. The CDR3 is CAWSREHEAFF. For the CDR3, the DNA is TGTGCCTGGAGTCGTGAGCACGAAGCTTTCTTT.

The chain couples TRBV20-1 to TRBJ1-1; D not certain. The length of the CDR3 is 13 residues. V lost 6 bases to trimming and J lost 0 bases, with 11 bases between them. The V gene's germline CDR1 is DFQATT and CDR2 SNEGSKA (reference sequence). The CDR3 DNA sequence: TGCAGTGCCGCGCCGATCATGAACACTGAAGCTTTCTTT. This encodes CSAAPIMNTEAFF.

This chain links TRBV5-1 with TRBJ2-3, with TRBD2 matching 8 bases. Germline trimming cut 7 bases from V and 2 bases from J; bases unmatched to any gene: 6. In germline, CDR1 is SGHRS, CDR2 YFSETQ. This CDR3 has 14 amino acids. The CDR3 nucleotides read TGCGCCAGCTCCGGGGGGGACCCCACAGATACGCAGTATTTT. The encoded protein is CASSGGDPTDTQYF. The entire variable domain, with the rest obtained from reference TRBV5-1 and TRBJ2-3, is as follows: KAGVTQTPRYLIKTRGQQVTLSCSPISGHRSVSWYQQTPGQGLQFLFEYFSETQRNKGNFPGRFSGRQFSNSRSEMNVSTLELGDSALYLCASSGGDPTDTQYFGPGTRLTVL.

The chain uses TRBV7-2 and TRBJ2-5; TRBD2 matches 8 bases. This CDR3 is built from 14 residues. The germline gives CDR1 SGHTA, CDR2 FQGNSA. J was trimmed by 3 bases and V by 11 bases; bases with no gene match: 11. The CDR3 DNA reads as TGTGCCTCCACCAGCGGGAGTATAGAAGAGACCCAGTACTTC. The encoded protein is CASTSGSIEETQYF. The full variable domain, with the rest looked up from reference TRBV7-2 and TRBJ2-5, is GAGVSQSPSNKVTEKGKDVELRCDPISGHTALYWYRQSLGQGLEFLIYFQGNSAPDKSGLPSDRFSAERTGGSVSTLTIQRTQQEDSAVYLCASTSGSIEETQYFGPGTRLLVL.

The J gene is TRBJ2-5, the V gene TRBV30; no definite D call. This CDR3 contains 15 residues. V was shortened by 0 bases and J by 0 bases, with 11 bases between the two germline ends. The V gene's germline CDR1 is GTSNPN and CDR2 SVGIG (reference sequence). The CDR3 DNA reads TGTGCCTGGAGTGTCGCGGTGGCGTACCAAGAGACCCAGTACTTC. Amino acids: CAWSVAVAYQETQYF.

The V and J genes are TRBV4-3 and TRBJ2-2, with 13 bases fitting TRBD2. The CDR3 consists of 18 residues. Trimming took 0 bases from V and 7 from J; bases not matched to a gene: 8. CDR1 is LGHNA, CDR2 YSLEER, per germline. The CDR3 is CASSQETRTSGGVGELFF. The CDR3 nucleotides are TGCGCCAGCAGCCAAGAGACCAGGACTAGCGGGGGAGTCGGGGAGCTGTTTTTT.

The rearrangement links TRBV30 to TRBJ2-5; no clear D. CDR1 and CDR2 (germline): GTSNPN, SVGIG (reference sequence). Trimming pared 2 bases from V and 0 bases from J, leaving 4 bases between. The CDR3 runs to 12 residues. As DNA, the CDR3 is TGTGCCTGGAGTAGAAACCAAGAGACCCAGTACTTC. Its protein is CAWSRNQETQYF.

The chain joins TRBV9 to TRBJ1-1; D perhaps matches TRBD1 (5 bases). The CDR3 is 14 amino acids. The V end was cut by 0 bases, the J end by 1 base, with 7 bases between. Germline V lookup: CDR1 SGDLS, CDR2 YYNGEE. The CDR3 spells CASSVVGTNTEAFF. For the CDR3, the DNA is TGTGCCAGCAGCGTAGTAGGGACGAACACTGAAGCTTTCTTT.

This CDR3 is CASSQSETSSRETQYF. CDR3 DNA: TGTGCCAGCAGCCAATCCGAGACTAGCAGTCGAGAGACCCAGTACTTC. This chain links TRBV14 with TRBJ2-5, with 7 bases lining up with TRBD2. Trimming cost V 2 bases and J 4 bases; bases outside gene matches: 10. The germline gives CDR1 SGHDN, CDR2 FVKESK. The CDR3 sequence is 16 residues long.